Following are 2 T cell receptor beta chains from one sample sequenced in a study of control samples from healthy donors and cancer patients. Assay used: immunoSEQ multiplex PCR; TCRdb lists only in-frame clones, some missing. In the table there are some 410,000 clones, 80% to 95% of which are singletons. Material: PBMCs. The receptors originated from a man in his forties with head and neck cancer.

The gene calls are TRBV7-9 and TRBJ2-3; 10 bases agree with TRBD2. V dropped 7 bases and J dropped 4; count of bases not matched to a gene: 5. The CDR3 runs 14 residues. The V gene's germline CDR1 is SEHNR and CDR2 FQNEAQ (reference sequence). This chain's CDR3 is CASTQRGGPDTQYF. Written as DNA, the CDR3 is TGTGCCAGCACCCAGCGGGGGGGCCCAGATACGCAGTATTTT.

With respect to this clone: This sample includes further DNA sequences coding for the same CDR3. The CDR3 sequence is CASSLTHEQFF. The DNA of the CDR3 is TGTGCCAGCAGTTTAACCCATGAGCAGTTCTTC. The rearrangement links TRBV12-3 or TRBV12-4 to TRBJ2-1; D uncertain. Trimming shortened V by 2 bases and J by 8 bases, and 4 bases separated the two germline ends. The CDR3 loop spans 11 amino acids.